A single sample is the source of the 16 T cell receptor beta chains below, sequenced in a study of T cell repertoires in cytomegalovirus infection. Each CDR3 protein gets one entry after TCRdb re-called the reads with MiXCR. The sample consists of about 920,000 distinct CDR3 sequences, around 30% of them appearing once. These receptors' antigens are unknown. Sequenced here: cultured CD8+ T cells from PBMCs, sampled from culture after CMV antigen stimulation. The origin of the receptors is a human donor in good health (CMV status not recorded). Some clones in this sample may be carry-over from other donors' samples.

This chain connects TRBV19 to TRBJ2-2, with D maybe TRBD2 (5 bases). The CDR3 is 14 amino acids. The V gene's germline CDR1 is LNHDA and CDR2 SQIVND (reference sequence). V shed 4 bases and J shed 10 bases, with 16 bases lying between them. CDR3 region: CASSTSPLYEELFF. The CDR3 DNA reads as TGTGCCAGTAGTACTAGCCCTCTATATGAGGAGCTGTTTTTT. Using reference TRBV19 and TRBJ2-2 for the parts outside the CDR3, the full variable domain is DGGITQSPKYLFRKEGQNVTLSCEQNLNHDAMYWYRQDPGQGLRLIYYSQIVNDFQKGDIAEGYSVSREKKESFPLTVTSAQKNPTAFYLCASSTSPLYEELFFGEGSRLTVL.

The chain employs TRBV6-6 and TRBJ2-7, with a possible D match to TRBD2 (6 bases). The CDR3 runs 13 residues. Germline CDR1 is MNHNY and CDR2 is SVGAGI (reference sequence). V was cut by 8 bases and J by 2 bases, with 13 bases left in between. The CDR3 DNA follows: TGTGCCAGCGGGACTTCAAAAGCCTACGAGCAGTACTTC. It encodes CASGTSKAYEQYF.

The chain combines TRBV7-9 with TRBJ1-2; TRBD1 might be the D (5 bases). V lost 5 bases and J lost 4, with 14 bases in between. The CDR3 totals 14 residues. CDR1 and CDR2 from the germline V gene are SEHNR and FQNEAQ (reference sequence). The CDR3 loop reads CASSPGTASYGYTF. CDR3 sequence (DNA): TGTGCCAGCAGCCCCGGGACGGCGAGCTATGGCTACACCTTC.

The chain recombines TRBV2 with TRBJ2-7, with D tentatively TRBD1 (5 bases). CDR1 SNHLY and CDR2 FYNNEI come from the germline V gene. The CDR3 is 12 amino acids. The germline V and J ends were trimmed by 3 bases and 2 bases, with 5 bases remaining between them. CDR3 residues: CASSDRAYEQYV. The CDR3 nucleotides read TGTGCCAGCAGTGACAGGGCCTACGAGCAGTACGTC.

A few counts support this clonotype. The chain uses TRBV6-5 and TRBJ1-5, with D possibly matching TRBD1 (6 bases). The V end was cut by 5 bases, the J end by 3 bases, with 14 bases between. The CDR3 spans 15 residues. Germline CDR1 is MNHEY and CDR2 is SVGAGI. CDR3 residues: CASSPLDSSNQPQHF. The CDR3 nucleotides are TGTGCCAGCAGTCCCCTGGACAGCTCCAATCAGCCCCAGCATTTT.

This clonotype was detected ten times or more. The chain is built from TRBV7-2 and TRBJ2-7; TRBD2 aligns across 9 bases. V lost 1 base, J lost 5 bases, and 0 bases stayed unmatched. This CDR3 contains 13 residues. The germline V gene encodes CDR1 SGHTA and CDR2 FQGNSA. Here the CDR3 DNA reads TGTGCCAGCAGCTTAGTAGCGGGGGACGAGCAGTACGTC. Translation gives CASSLVAGDEQYV.

Only a few counts were recorded for this clonotype. Mismatch with germline at one junction end may stem from a read error. This chain joins TRBV7-7 and TRBJ2-3; 12 bases line up with TRBD1. The CDR3 spans 16 residues. Germline V lookup: CDR1 SSHAT, CDR2 FNYEAQ (reference sequence). The CDR3 sequence is CASSAAGTGGEDTQYF. In nucleotides, the CDR3 is TGTGCTAGCAGCGCCGCCGGGACAGGGGGCGAAGATACGCAGTATTTT. The whole variable domain, filled in from reference TRBV7-7 and TRBJ2-3, reads GAGVSQSPRYKVTKRGQDVTLRCDPISSHATLYWYQQALGQGPEFLTYFNYEAQPDKSGLPSDRFSAERPEGSISTLTIQRTEQRDSAMYRCASSAAGTGGEDTQYFGPGTRLTVL.

This clonotype came up a few times. This chain uses TRBV6-1 with TRBJ2-1; D is undetermined. V was clipped by 4 bases and J by 9 bases, with 10 bases between them. The CDR3 is 12 amino acids. CDR1 and CDR2 (germline): MNHNS, SASEGT. The CDR3 loop is CASSAWSGEQFF. The CDR3 nucleotides are TGTGCCAGCAGTGCGTGGTCCGGTGAGCAGTTCTTC.

Turning to this clonotype: A much larger clone lies a single base off, so this may be a read error. The chain links TRBV7-4 to TRBJ2-1; TRBD2 matches 12 bases. The CDR3 sequence is 17 residues long. Germline CDR1 reads SGHVT; CDR2 reads SQSDAQ. With V trimmed by 5 bases and J by 3 bases, 8 bases remained unmatched. Here the CDR3 reads CASSGLAGTSYYNEQFF. CDR3 DNA: TGTGCCAGCAGCGGACTAGCGGGGACCAGCTACTACAATGAGCAGTTCTTC.

In its sample, this clonotype was seen a few times. The genes are TRBV28 and TRBJ2-1; a weak D match, TRBD2 (6 bases). Per the germline V gene, CDR1 is MDHEN and CDR2 is SYDVKM. This CDR3 comprises 16 residues. The V gene lost 3 bases and the J gene lost 1 base, with 13 bases spanning the gap. CDR3 loop: CASSFFPGESYNEQFF. The DNA for the CDR3 is TGTGCCAGCAGTTTTTTCCCGGGGGAGTCCTACAATGAGCAGTTCTTC.

This clonotype showed up just a few times. The chain carries TRBV19 and TRBJ1-5; TRBD1 is a possible D gene (5 bases). This CDR3 contains 18 residues. Trimming removed 0 bases at V and 0 bases at J, with 15 bases between. Looked up from germline, CDR1 is LNHDA and CDR2 is SQIVND (reference sequence). The CDR3 loop is CASSIEEAGPFSNQPQHF. In DNA form, the CDR3 reads TGTGCCAGTAGTATAGAAGAGGCAGGGCCTTTTAGCAATCAGCCCCAGCATTTT.

This chain connects TRBV12-3 or TRBV12-4 to TRBJ2-5; D might be TRBD2 (7 bases). Trimming removed 1 base from V and 2 bases from J, with 17 bases in between. CDR3 length: 17 residues. The CDR3 loop is CASSLVASGGLQETQYF. CDR3 DNA sequence: TGTGCCAGCAGTTTAGTGGCTTCGGGGGGCTTACAAGAGACCCAGTACTTC.

The chain uses TRBV9 and TRBJ2-5, with D unresolved. V was shortened by 2 bases and J by 2 bases, with 7 bases between the two germline ends. Germline CDR1 is SGDLS and CDR2 is YYNGEE. This CDR3 is built from 13 residues. The DNA of the CDR3 is TGTGCCAGCAGCGTTGGCAGGCAAGAGACCCAGTACTTC. Its translation is CASSVGRQETQYF.

The chain couples TRBV5-1 to TRBJ1-2, with no clear D. Germline assignment: CDR1 SGHRS and CDR2 YFSETQ. This CDR3 contains 16 residues. Trimming stripped 0 bases from V and 0 bases from J, with 12 bases between. The CDR3 DNA follows: TGCGCCAGCAGCTTGGGCGAATGGACGGCTAACTATGGCTACACCTTC. It translates to CASSLGEWTANYGYTF.

This clonotype was seen only a few times. This chain uses TRBV12-3 or TRBV12-4 with TRBJ2-6, with D tentatively TRBD1 (5 bases). V lost 2 bases to trimming and J lost 0 bases, with 17 bases between them. The CDR3 has 19 amino acids. The CDR3 DNA sequence: TGTGCCAGCAGTTTAATCATTTCCAGGGCCCACTCTGGGGCCAACGTCCTGACTTTC. Translation gives CASSLIISRAHSGANVLTF.

CDR3 nucleotide sequence: TGTGCCAGCAGCACTCCCCTCCGGGACAAGGGGCCTGAAGCTTTCTTT. Its protein is CASSTPLRDKGPEAFF. This chain joins TRBV2 and TRBJ1-1, with D perhaps matching TRBD1 (6 bases). The CDR3 has 16 residues. Germline V CDR1 and CDR2: SNHLY, FYNNEI. V was pared by 6 bases and J by 6 bases, with 23 bases between. Filled out from reference TRBV2 and TRBJ1-1, the complete variable domain reads EPEVTQTPSHQVTQMGQEVILRCVPISNHLYFYWYRQILGQKVEFLVSFYNNEISEKSEIFDDQFSVERPDGSNFTLKIRSTKLEDSAMYFCASSTPLRDKGPEAFFGQGTRLTVV.